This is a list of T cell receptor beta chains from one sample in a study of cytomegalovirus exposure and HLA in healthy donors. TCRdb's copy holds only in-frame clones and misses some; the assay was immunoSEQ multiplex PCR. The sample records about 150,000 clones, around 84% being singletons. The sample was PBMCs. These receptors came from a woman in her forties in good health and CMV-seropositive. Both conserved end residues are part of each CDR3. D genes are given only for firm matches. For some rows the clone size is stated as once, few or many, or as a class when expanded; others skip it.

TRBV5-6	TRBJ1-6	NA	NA	TGTGCCAGCAGCTTTGTAAATTCACCCCTCCACTTT	CASSFVNSPLHF
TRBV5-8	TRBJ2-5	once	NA	TGTGCCAGCAGCACTCTAAGAGGGGGGGAGTTGGAGACCCAGTACTTC	CASSTLRGGELETQYF
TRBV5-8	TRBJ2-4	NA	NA	TGTGCCAGCAGCTTAACAGGGTTGGACATTCAGTACTTC	CASSLTGLDIQYF
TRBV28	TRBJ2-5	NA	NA	TGTGCCAGCAGTTTATCCGGGTCCGGTAAGACCCAGTACTTC	CASSLSGSGKTQYF
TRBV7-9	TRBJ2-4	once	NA	TGTGCCAGCAGCGAGAGCGGTCCCAACATTCAGTACTTC	CASSESGPNIQYF
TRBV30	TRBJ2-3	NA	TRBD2	TGTGCCTGGAGTGGAGGACTAGCGGGAGCAGCAGATACGCAGTATTTT	CAWSGGLAGAADTQYF
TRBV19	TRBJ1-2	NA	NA	TGTGCCAGTAGTATGGGGCACTATGGCTACACCTTC	CASSMGHYGYTF
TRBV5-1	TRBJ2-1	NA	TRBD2	TGCGCCAGCAGCTACCGGAGGGGCGGGAGTGGGGACAATGAGCAGTTCTTC	CASSYRRGGSGDNEQFF
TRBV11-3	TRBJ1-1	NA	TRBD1	TGTGCCAGCAGGAAACAGGGGGCTTTGAACACTGAAGCTTTCTTT	CASRKQGALNTEAFF
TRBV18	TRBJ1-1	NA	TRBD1	TGTGCCAGCACACTAGGCGGACAGGAGCGGGCTTTCTTT	CASTLGGQERAFF
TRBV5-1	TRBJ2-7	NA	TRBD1	TGCGCCAGCAGCCGGGACAGTTTGGACGAGCAGTACTTC	CASSRDSLDEQYF
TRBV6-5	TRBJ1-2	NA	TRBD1	TGTGCCAGCAGTTTAAGACAGGGGGGACTCGGCTACACCTTC	CASSLRQGGLGYTF
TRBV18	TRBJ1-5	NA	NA	TGTGCCAGCTCACCAGGAGGGCTTACGAATCAGCCCCAGCATTTT	CASSPGGLTNQPQHF
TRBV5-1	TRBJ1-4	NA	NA	TGCGCCAGCAGCTTGGCAGGGGCCGGACGTGCCGAAAAACTGTTTTTT	CASSLAGAGRAEKLFF
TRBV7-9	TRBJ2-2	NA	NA	TGTGCCAGCAGCTCAAGAGGGAACACCGGGGAGCTGTTTTTT	CASSSRGNTGELFF
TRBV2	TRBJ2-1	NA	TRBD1	TGTGCCAGCAGGAGGGACAGGGGAGAGCAGTTCTTC	CASRRDRGEQFF
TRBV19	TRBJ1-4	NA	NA	TGTGCCAGTAGCCCTCTGACAGGCCGAGGGACTGAAAAACTGTTTTTT	CASSPLTGRGTEKLFF
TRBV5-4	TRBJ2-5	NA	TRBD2	TGTGCCAGCAGCTTGGATAGCGGGAAGGGCCACTTC	CASSLDSGKGHF
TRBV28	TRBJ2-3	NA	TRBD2	TGTGCCAGCACCGGGGAGGGCCGCGATACGCAGTATTTT	CASTGEGRDTQYF
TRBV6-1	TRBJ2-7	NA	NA	TGTGCCAGCAGCGACAGGACCTACGAGCAGTACTTC	CASSDRTYEQYF
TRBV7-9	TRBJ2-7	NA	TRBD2	TGTGCCAGCAGCTTAGCAGGGACTAGCGGGAGCTACGAGCAGTACTTC	CASSLAGTSGSYEQYF
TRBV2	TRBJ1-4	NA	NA	TGTGCCAGCAGCGCCCGGGGTAATGAAAAACTGTTTTTT	CASSARGNEKLFF
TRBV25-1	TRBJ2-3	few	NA	TGTGCCAGCAGTGAAGGATCCCGGGACTCACAAGATACGCAGTATTTT	CASSEGSRDSQDTQYF
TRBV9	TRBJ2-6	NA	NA	TGTGCCAGCAGCCCCCGGGAAGGGTCCTCTGGGGCCAACGTCCTGACTTTC	CASSPREGSSGANVLTF
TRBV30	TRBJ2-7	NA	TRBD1	TGTGCCTGGGTTCGCCCTTTACCGGGACAGGGCGGGGACTACGAGCAGTACTTC	CAWVRPLPGQGGDYEQYF
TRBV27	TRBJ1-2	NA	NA	TGTGCCAGCGCGTCCCCGCTTACCGGGACACATGGCTACACCTTC	CASASPLTGTHGYTF
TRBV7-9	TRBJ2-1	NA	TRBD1	TGTGCCAGCAGCCCCCTGGGACAGGGGTACAATGAGCAGTTCTTC	CASSPLGQGYNEQFF
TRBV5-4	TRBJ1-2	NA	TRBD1	TGTGCCAGCAGCTGGACAGGGCTGGGGGGCTACACCTTC	CASSWTGLGGYTF
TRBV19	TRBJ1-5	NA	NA	TGTGCCAGCAGCACAGGGATCAACCACAATCAGCCCCAGCATTTT	CASSTGINHNQPQHF
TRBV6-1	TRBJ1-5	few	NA	TGTGCCAGCATCCGGGAACTCAATCAGCCCCAGCATTTT	CASIRELNQPQHF
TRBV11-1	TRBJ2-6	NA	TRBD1	TGTGCCAGCAACCTTGGACAGGGGGTTATTGGGGCCAACGTCCTGACTTTC	CASNLGQGVIGANVLTF
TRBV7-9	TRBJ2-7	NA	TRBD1	TGTGCCAGCAGTTCGCCGGGACAGGGTAATACCTACGAGCAGTACTTC	CASSSPGQGNTYEQYF
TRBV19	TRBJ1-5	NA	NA	TGTGCCAGTAGTATAGATGGGCAACATAGCAATCAGCCCCAGCATTTT	CASSIDGQHSNQPQHF
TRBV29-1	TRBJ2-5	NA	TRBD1	TGCAGCGCCTCGCGACAGGGGAGGAAGACCCAGTACTTC	CSASRQGRKTQYF
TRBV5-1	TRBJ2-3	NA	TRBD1	TGCGCCAGCAGCCCGATTTCCGGGACAGGGGGCCGGACAGATACGCAGTATTTT	CASSPISGTGGRTDTQYF
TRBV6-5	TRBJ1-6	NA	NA	TGTGCCAGCAGTTACGGACGACAGGTTAATTCACCCCTCCACTTT	CASSYGRQVNSPLHF
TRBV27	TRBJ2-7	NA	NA	TGTGTGGATAATGGGGCAGTTGCTTACGAGCAGTACTTC	CVDNGAVAYEQYF
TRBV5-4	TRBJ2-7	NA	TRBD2	TGTGCCAGCAGCCAAGCGGGAGGGTACAACGAGCAGTACTTC	CASSQAGGYNEQYF
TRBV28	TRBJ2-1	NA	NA	NA	CASSSSGQGYNEQFF
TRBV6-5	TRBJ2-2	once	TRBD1	TGTGCCAGCAATACCGGGACAGGGTGGACCGGGGAGCTGTTTTTT	CASNTGTGWTGELFF
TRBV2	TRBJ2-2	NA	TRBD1	TGTGCCAGCAGTTGGCAGGGGGACACCGGGGAGCTGTTTTTT	CASSWQGDTGELFF
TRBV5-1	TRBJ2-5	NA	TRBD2	TGCGCCAGCAGAAAAATAGCGGGAGGGCGGCAAGAGACCCAGTACTTC	CASRKIAGGRQETQYF
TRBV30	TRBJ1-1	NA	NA	TGTGCCTGGAGTGTCTCCAGGGCAAGAAACACTGAAGCTTTCTTT	CAWSVSRARNTEAFF
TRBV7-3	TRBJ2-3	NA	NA	TGTGCCAGCAGCTTAGGTACTACCACAGATACGCAGTATTTT	CASSLGTTTDTQYF